Reported below is one T cell receptor beta chain. Germline V CDR1 and CDR2: LNHDA, SQIVND (reference sequence). The CDR3 runs to 12 residues. Trimming cost V 6 bases and J 6 bases; bases outside gene matches: 2. These data come from a study of blood T cell repertoires in COVID-19. Generated by immunoSEQ multiplex PCR, the TCRdb table keeps only in-frame clones and is missing some. The sample yields 100,000 to 150,000 clones, around 86% seen once. The V gene is TRBV19, the J gene TRBJ1-3; 7 bases agree with TRBD1. The sequence derives from a man between 50 and 59 years old with active COVID-19. The material sequenced was peripheral blood. The CDR3: CASRGQTNTIYF. Written as DNA, the CDR3 is TGTGCCAGTAGGGGACAGACAAACACCATATATTTT.